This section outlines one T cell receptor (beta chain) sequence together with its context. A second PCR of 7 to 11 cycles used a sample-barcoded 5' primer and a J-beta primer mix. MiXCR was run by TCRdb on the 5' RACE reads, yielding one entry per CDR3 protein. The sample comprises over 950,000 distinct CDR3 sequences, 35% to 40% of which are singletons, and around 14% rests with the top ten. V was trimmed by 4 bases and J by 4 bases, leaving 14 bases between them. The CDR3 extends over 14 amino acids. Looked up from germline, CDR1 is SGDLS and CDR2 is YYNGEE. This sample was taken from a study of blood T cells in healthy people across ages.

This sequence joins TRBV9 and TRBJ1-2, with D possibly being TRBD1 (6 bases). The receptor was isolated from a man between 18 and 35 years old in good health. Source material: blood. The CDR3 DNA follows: TGTGCCAGCAGCATCAGGGGTGGAAGCTATGGCTACACCTTC. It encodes CASSIRGGSYGYTF.